This is a list of T cell receptor beta chains from one sample in a study of blood T cell repertoires in COVID-19. Clones were sequenced by immunoSEQ multiplex PCR, and TCRdb holds only the in-frame ones, with some missing. The data show roughly 190,000 clones, with approximately 86% seen just once and 1% to 1.4% held by the top ten. Sequencing was done on a sample of peripheral blood. The origin of the receptors is a man younger than 45 with acute or convalescent COVID-19. Each CDR3 is given with its conserved first and last residue. Each record gives: J gene, CDR3 length, clone size, V gene, CDR3 protein. Clone size appears in some rows only: once, few, many, or a class for an expanded clone.

TRBJ1-6,15,-,TRBV7-9,CASVEQGASNSPLHF
TRBJ2-7,13,-,TRBV5-1,CASSLNYLYEQYF
TRBJ2-1,13,-,TRBV4-1,CASSQDGGTGQFF
TRBJ2-1,19,-,TRBV3-1/TRBV3-2,CASSQDQFGLAGYNNEQFF
TRBJ1-1,15,-,TRBV4-1,CASSPQGGMNTEAFF
TRBJ1-5,15,-,TRBV28,CASTGTLYSNQPQHF
TRBJ2-2,14,-,TRBV28,CASSITGDTGELFF
TRBJ2-2,15,few,TRBV2,CASSGLRGDTGELFF
TRBJ2-5,16,-,TRBV19,CASSNLQALRKETQYF
TRBJ1-2,17,-,TRBV28,CASSTYRPGQAIYGYTF
TRBJ2-1,14,-,TRBV2,CASSLVQGDNEQFF
TRBJ2-3,15,-,TRBV30,CAWSLGGSSTDTQYF
TRBJ1-2,12,-,TRBV28,CASSLSEGATFF
TRBJ1-4,15,-,TRBV19,CASSDRSEAGEKLFF
TRBJ2-1,15,-,TRBV27,CASSTRRVNYNEQFF
TRBJ1-4,11,-,TRBV28,CASSLLEKLFF
TRBJ2-3,15,once,TRBV27,CASNERAGGPRTQYF
TRBJ1-2,16,once,TRBV7-9,CASSFERGLTNYGYTF
TRBJ2-1,16,-,TRBV19,CASSSPPGQIYNEQFF
TRBJ1-2,15,-,TRBV11-2,CASSLTDSANYGYTF